This T cell receptor (beta chain) was found in a study of shared clonotypes between healthy human individuals (dated by TCRdb to about 2020). Describing the broader study: The cohort included a few men and a couple of women between 18 and 49 years of age. Each donor's leukapheresis produced roughly between roughly 0.94 and 9.5 billion PBMCs. For each donor, CD4 naive and CD4 memory were each given three plates, CD8 naive was given two plates, and CD8 memory was given one plate. To estimate repertoire size and how much clonotypes are shared between individuals, the study performed deep sequencing of blood TCR repertoires from roughly five healthy adults. To increase sequencing depth and limit assay-specific biases, TCR repertoire library preparation and sequencing were carried out by different laboratories using diverse techniques.

Using the deep immunoSEQ assay, TCR CDR3 regions were amplified from genomic DNA by multiplex PCR. Extracted genomic DNA from each cell subset was distributed evenly across all wells of several immunoSEQ 96-well plates, and each plate was treated as a replicate. For sorted subsets, each replicate PCR was loaded with about 0.2 ug genomic DNA, equivalent to some 31,000 T cell genomes. Purified libraries were measured with a Qubit 3.0 fluorometer, size-checked on a Bioanalyzer 2100, and measured again with the KAPA Library Quantification kit. Every immunoSEQ 96-well plate was sequenced on a separate single-read 150-cycle Illumina NextSeq 550 flow cell. Processing in the source paper ran as follows. Because the immunoSEQ output included only junctional sequences and no quality scores, the filtering could not be the same as the filtering used for full-length reads. To assign V/J genes and CDR3, sequences were annotated against IMGT germline references using PyIR, a Python wrapper for IgBLAST v1.9. Reads were removed for weak V/J assignments (E-value above 1e-6), missing CDR3, stop codons, out-of-frame junctions, or ambiguous translated residues. V3J clonotypes were defined by identical inferred V gene, J gene, and CDR3 amino acid sequence. Percentage overlap between repertoires was calculated by dividing the number of shared unique clonotypes by the size of the smaller repertoire. Repertoire richness was assessed with RTK rarefaction, the Chao1 estimator, and Recon v2.1 estimates of unobserved clonotypes. Generation probabilities for all TCRbeta clonotypes obtained by the gDNA method from several donors were computed using OLGA. The source is immuneACCESS, and TCRdb retained only in-frame sequences with V and J called. Part of the clones is not carried over; for the studies checked, unresolved V genes explain less than half of this, and the remainder is unexplained. Clone size and V and J calls were adopted from that table, with D and trimming inferred from the DNA. The sample has 300,000 to 400,000 clones on record, over 65% of them singletons. The ten largest clones capture around 10% of the sample.

Turning to this clone: There is no known antigen for this receptor. Base qualities are not at hand, and no much larger clone is one base apart.

Here V drops 1 base and J drops 2 bases, and the junction holds 4 bases not matched to any gene. The germline V gene sets CDR1 to SGHTA and CDR2 to FQGTGA. Including the terminal cysteine and phenylalanine, the CDR3 comprises 16 residues. The only DNA kept is the CDR3, 48 bases in frame from the first base. Donors were healthy HIV-negative adults with no recently reported acute infections or vaccinations. Only Caucasian adults living in Nashville, Tennessee, USA were represented among the donors. Magnetic negative selection was used to enrich CD4+ T cells, after which naive cells were positively selected on CD45RA and the negative fraction became the memory subset. After blood collection by leukapheresis, PBMCs were isolated using Ficoll-Histopaque density gradient centrifugation and then cryopreserved in the vapor phase of liquid nitrogen. Analytical flow cytometry was used to check the purity and quantity of each magnetically sorted T cell population. Each sorted fraction had its genomic DNA isolated and then quantified by UV absorbance on a Nanodrop 2000c.

The study at large found these results: The genetic and exposure-history diversity represented was limited by the small number of donors. Approximately 4.8% of naive CD4, approximately 3.7% of naive CD8, approximately 2% of memory CD4, and 0.35% to 0.5% of memory CD8 clonotypes were shared across several donors. Compared with non-shared clonotypes, the clonotypes found in all four sorted-subset donors had higher generation probabilities. Sampling was limited to blood, and TCR repertoires in tissue likely differ from TCR repertoires in blood. Rarefaction of sorted-subset datasets indicated incomplete sequencing despite the large sequencing depth. Naive subsets generally had larger estimated clonotype richness than memory subsets did. Pairwise subsampling led to the expectation that sequencing depth would affect the degree of clonotype sharing among donors.

This TCR was sampled from a man aged 25 to 40 in good health. Sample: memory CD4+ T cells sorted from blood. The sample's cell subset or site label, in plain terms: CD45RA-negative fraction. The chain links TRBV7-3 with TRBJ2-2; 7 central bases correspond to TRBD1. In nucleotide form, the sequence is TGTGCCAGCAGCTTAAAAACAGGGGCCAACACCGGGGAGCTGTTTTTT. This yields the protein CASSLKTGANTGELFF.